This passage covers 19 T cell receptor beta chains from one sample sequenced in a study of CD8+CD57+ T cells in acquired aplastic anemia. TCR beta VDJ and CDR3 profiling used genomic DNA as template. TCRdb fed the reads into MiXCR, producing one record per CDR3 protein. The sample consists of about 180,000 distinct CDR3 sequences, approximately 45% of them appearing once. The sample consisted of sorted CD4+, CD8+, or CD8+CD57+ T cells (not recorded which) from PBMCs. The receptors come from a human donor in good health.

At least ten counts were recorded for this clonotype. The chain couples TRBV2 to TRBJ2-7; D is ambiguous. The CDR3 is 14 amino acids. In germline, CDR1 is SNHLY, CDR2 FYNNEI. V lost 2 bases, J lost 6 bases, and 14 bases lay in between. The CDR3 region has the DNA TGTGCCAGCAGTGAACAGGTTACTGTTTCCGAGCAGTACTTC. Protein: CASSEQVTVSEQYF.

The V and J genes are TRBV10-3 and TRBJ1-4, with D unclear. CDR3 length: 12 residues. Germline CDR1 ENHRY, CDR2 SYGVKD. The V and J ends lost 5 bases and 4 bases respectively, with 5 bases between them. DNA of the CDR3: TGTGCCATCAGTCAGGATAATGAAAAACTGTTTTTT. Translating it yields CAISQDNEKLFF.

This clonotype was picked up a small number of times. The chain is built from TRBV6-1 and TRBJ2-1; TRBD1 is a possible D gene (6 bases). V lost 4 bases and J lost 4, with 17 bases in between. CDR1 is MNHNS, CDR2 SASEGT, per germline. This CDR3 spans 16 amino acids. CDR3 sequence reads: CASSGRTAQAYNEQFF. As DNA, the CDR3 is TGTGCCAGCAGTGGAAGGACAGCCCAGGCTTACAATGAGCAGTTCTTC.

This clonotype is a singleton in its sample. The V gene is TRBV25-1, the J gene TRBJ2-3, with a weak D call TRBD1 (6 bases). The germline CDR1 and CDR2 sequences are MGHDK and SYGVNS. The CDR3 runs to 15 residues. With 1 base removed from V and 3 bases from J, the gap between germline ends came to 11 bases. In DNA form, the CDR3 reads TGTGCCAGCAGTGAATCGGGCAGGGGAACAGATACGCAGTATTTT. This translates into CASSESGRGTDTQYF. The full variable domain, rest sourced from reference TRBV25-1 and TRBJ2-3, is EADIYQTPRYLVIGTGKKITLECSQTMGHDKMYWYQQDPGMELHLIHYSYGVNSTEKGDLSSESTVSRIRTEHFPLTLESARPSHTSQYLCASSESGRGTDTQYFGPGTRLTVL.

Of note for this clonotype: Relative to the germline gene, one junction end is altered; a read error may explain this. V usage is TRBV10-3 and J usage is TRBJ2-7; 8 positions agree with TRBD1. CDR3 length: 16 amino acids. Germline CDR1 ENHRY, CDR2 SYGVKD. The CDR3 DNA reads as TGTGCCATCAGTGCCGACAGGGGATCTCGGTCTTACGAACAGTACTTC. Amino acid sequence: CAISADRGSRSYEQYF.

With regard to this clonotype: Its ends do not fully match the called genes, so a read error is possible. The V call is TRBV2, the J call TRBJ2-1; 8 nucleotides align to TRBD2. The CDR3 loop spans 14 amino acids. Per the germline V gene, CDR1 is SNHLY and CDR2 is FYNNEI. The CDR3 bases are TGCGCCAGTGCCTCGCTAGCGGGCTACAATGAGCAGTTCTTC. As protein: CASASLAGYNEQFF. The full variable domain, its missing parts supplied by reference TRBV2 and TRBJ2-1, is EPEVTQTPSHQVTQMGQEVILRCVPISNHLYFYWYRQILGQKVEFLVSFYNNEISEKSEIFDDQFSVERPDGSNFTLKIRSTKLEDSAMYFCASASLAGYNEQFFGPGTRLTVL.

This clonotype was found once. V is TRBV2 and J is TRBJ2-7; 9 positions match TRBD1. Germline-derived CDR1 and CDR2 are SNHLY and FYNNEI. V lost 10 bases and J lost 2; bases outside the gene matches: 9. The CDR3 sequence is 14 residues long. CDR3 DNA sequence: TGTGCCACCACACTGGGACAGGGCGCCTACGAGCAGTACTTC. Translation: CATTLGQGAYEQYF.

This chain uses TRBV27 with TRBJ2-5, with 7 bases fitting TRBD2. The V segment lost 0 bases and the J segment 5 bases; nucleotides outside the gene matches: 12. Germline loops: CDR1 MNHEY, CDR2 SMNVEV (reference sequence). This CDR3 has 17 amino acids. CDR3 residues: CASSLSVAGEKRETQYF. The CDR3 DNA sequence: TGTGCCAGCAGTTTATCGGTAGCGGGTGAAAAACGGGAGACCCAGTACTTC.

This chain joins TRBV2 and TRBJ1-1; no firm D call. Trimming stripped 0 bases from V and 11 bases from J, with 13 bases between. This CDR3 comprises 13 residues. The germline gives CDR1 SNHLY, CDR2 FYNNEI. Written as DNA, the CDR3 is TGTGCCAGCAGTGAAGCGCTTGGGTCGACGGCTTTCTTT. Residues: CASSEALGSTAFF.

The count of this clonotype is one. This chain links TRBV28 with TRBJ2-1; 8 bases align to TRBD2. The ends lost 5 bases at V and 7 bases at J; junction bases unmatched: 10. CDR3 length: 15 amino acids. Germline CDR1 MDHEN, CDR2 SYDVKM. The CDR3 protein is CASSITGGGGNEQFF. In DNA, the CDR3 is TGTGCCAGCAGTATTACAGGTGGCGGGGGGAATGAGCAGTTCTTC.

This chain joins TRBV11-2 and TRBJ1-4, with D unclear. Germline V gene sequence: CDR1 SGHAT, CDR2 FQNNGV. The V end lost 0 bases, the J end lost 4 bases, and 3 bases lay between the germline ends. The CDR3 contains 13 residues. The CDR3 region has the DNA TGTGCCAGCAGCTTAGACGGTAATGAAAAACTGTTTTTT. It yields the protein CASSLDGNEKLFF.

DNA of the CDR3: TGTGCCAGTAGTATCCCCAGGGGGCGGAATTCACCCCTCCACTTT. It yields the protein CASSIPRGRNSPLHF. V usage is TRBV19 and J usage is TRBJ1-6; 8 nucleotides line up with TRBD1. The CDR3 consists of 15 residues. The V segment lost 3 bases and the J segment 7 bases; nucleotides outside the gene matches: 5. Germline V gene lookup returns CDR1 LNHDA and CDR2 SQIVND (reference sequence).

The chain combines TRBV5-4 with TRBJ2-7, with 9 nucleotides matching TRBD1. J gave up 3 bases and V 0 bases, and 4 bases lay outside the gene matches. The CDR3 is 15 residues long. Germline-derived CDR1 and CDR2 are SGHNT and YYREEE (reference sequence). Here the CDR3 DNA reads TGTGCCAGCAGCTTGGGGGGACAGGGAGGCTACGAGCAGTACTTC. It yields the protein CASSLGGQGGYEQYF.

The chain joins TRBV7-6 to TRBJ2-1; perhaps D is TRBD1 or TRBD2 (5 bases each). V lost 2 bases and J lost 6, with 14 bases in between. Germline assignment: CDR1 SGHVS and CDR2 FNYEAQ. CDR3 length: 15 residues. The chain's CDR3 is CASSLHGGPSNEQFF. In DNA form, the CDR3 reads TGTGCCAGCAGCTTACATGGGGGACCCTCCAATGAGCAGTTCTTC.

Concerning this clonotype itself: A read error may explain this, as a much larger clone is one base away. V usage is TRBV9 and J usage is TRBJ1-3; D remains unclear. From germline, CDR1 is SGDLS and CDR2 YYNGEE. The CDR3 is made up of 15 amino acids. This CDR3 is CVSSVAGNSGNTIYF. CDR3 coding DNA: TGTGTCAGCAGCGTAGCGGGAAACTCTGGAAACACCATATATTTT.

The chain carries TRBV29-1 and TRBJ2-1; 7 bases map to TRBD1. The length of the CDR3 is 11 residues. J was trimmed by 10 bases and V by 6 bases; bases with no gene match: 6. Germline values: CDR1 SQVTM, CDR2 ANQGSEA. CDR3: CSVGTVYEQFF. The CDR3 nucleotides are TGCAGCGTGGGGACAGTTTACGAGCAGTTCTTC.

In regard to this clonotype: A much more abundant neighbour one base away suggests this may be a read error. The genes are TRBV11-1 and TRBJ2-1; 7 positions agree with TRBD2. The CDR3 loop spans 14 amino acids. Germline V gene sequence: CDR1 SGHAT, CDR2 FQDESV (reference sequence). The CDR3 DNA reads TGTGCCAGCAGCTTAGAGGGAGGGCTACGGGAGCAGCTCTTC. Residues: CASSLEGGLREQLF.

The V call is TRBV24-1, the J call TRBJ2-7; 9 bases are a match to TRBD2. V was pared by 9 bases and J by 4 bases, with 15 bases of the junction left unmatched. The V gene's germline CDR1 is KGHDR and CDR2 SFDVKD. The length of the CDR3 is 16 residues. Written as DNA, the CDR3 is TGTGCCACCCATCCCAAAAGGAGACTAGCGGAGTACGAGCAGTACTTC. Translated, it gives CATHPKRRLAEYEQYF.

This clonotype was observed once. As DNA, the CDR3 is TGCGCCAGCCTGGGACAGGGGGGTTCACCCCTCCACTTT. This sequence encodes CASLGQGGSPLHF. The rearrangement joins TRBV10-2 to TRBJ1-6; 11 bases map to TRBD1. The CDR3 consists of 13 residues. Germline V gives CDR1 WSHSY, CDR2 SAAADI. Unmatched junction bases numbered 3, after V lost 8 bases and J lost 9 bases.